The rows below give T cell receptor beta chains drawn from one sample of a study of T cells in Graves' hyperthyroidism and ophthalmopathy. TCRdb called the multiplex PCR reads again in MiXCR, with one record for every CDR3 protein. This table has about 300,000 distinct CDR3 sequences, approximately 15% appearing once. Specimen: blood. The origin of the receptors is a young man with Graves' hyperthyroidism. Both conserved end residues are part of each CDR3. D genes are given only for firm matches. Expanded clones are given a class, and other clones once, few, many or no size at all.

d_gene | j_gene | v_gene | abundance | CDR3nt | CDR3aa
NA | TRBJ2-1 | TRBV7-3 | many | TGTGCCAGCAGCCAAACTCCTGGGAGATACAATGAGCAGTTCTTC | CASSQTPGRYNEQFF
NA | TRBJ1-2 | TRBV12-3/TRBV12-4 | few | TGTGCCAGCAGTGAGTTGGGCAGGGATCATGGCTACACCTTC | CASSELGRDHGYTF
TRBD1 | TRBJ2-7 | TRBV19 | NA | TGTGCCAGTAGTATAAGTTGGACAGGGGTGGGTGAGCAGTACTTC | CASSISWTGVGEQYF
TRBD1 | TRBJ1-1 | TRBV28 | many | TGTGCCCTAGTTTTGGTTCGAGGTAGGGGGCCTGGTTCTGAAGCTTTCTTT | CALVLVRGRGPGSEAFF
TRBD1 | TRBJ1-1 | TRBV7-9 | NA | TGTGCCAGCAGCTTACCCGGGACAGCAGGGGCTTTCTTT | CASSLPGTAGAFF
TRBD2 | TRBJ2-2 | TRBV20-1 | few | TGCAGTGCCACTCCCAGGACTAGCGGGAGTGGGACCGGGGAGCTGTTTTTT | CSATPRTSGSGTGELFF
NA | TRBJ1-6 | TRBV19 | NA | TGTGCCAGTAGTACCCAAAACAGGATCCTGATCAAAGAACTCCACTTT | CASSTQNRILIKELHF
NA | TRBJ1-2 | TRBV7-8 | NA | TGTGCCAGCAGCTTAGACAGATTTAACTATGGCTACACCTTC | CASSLDRFNYGYTF
TRBD1 | TRBJ2-1 | TRBV28 | NA | TGTGCCAGCAGTTCCGTACCGGGACAGGGTAGGTCCTACAATGAGCAGTTCTTC | CASSSVPGQGRSYNEQFF
NA | TRBJ2-7 | TRBV5-6 | NA | TGTGCCAGCAGCTTGGTAGTCACTCACTACGAGCAGTACTTC | CASSLVVTHYEQYF
NA | TRBJ1-5 | TRBV5-8 | few | TGTGCCAGCAGCTTGGGTTGGGACATCGATAGCAATCAGCCCCAGCATTTT | CASSLGWDIDSNQPQHF
NA | TRBJ2-2 | TRBV20-1 | NA | TGCAGTGCTCAACCACCGGGACTCCCCACCGGGGAGCTGTTTTTT | CSAQPPGLPTGELFF
NA | TRBJ2-1 | TRBV11-2 | many | TGTGCCAGCAGCTTAACGGGATTGGAGCAGTTCTTC | CASSLTGLEQFF
NA | TRBJ2-3 | TRBV15 | many | TGTGCCACCAGCAGGCTCACAGATACGCAGTATTTT | CATSRLTDTQYF
NA | TRBJ2-2 | TRBV7-8 | few | TGTGCCAGCAGCTTTAGACGTCTCCTAGGGCCCACCGGGGAGCTGTTTTTT | CASSFRRLLGPTGELFF
NA | TRBJ2-2 | TRBV5-5 | many | TGTGCCAGCAGCCCTGGGGCAGGGTGGGATCGTAACACCGGGGAGCTGTTTTTT | CASSPGAGWDRNTGELFF
TRBD2 | TRBJ2-1 | TRBV5-1 | few | TGCGCCAGCAGCTTGATGACTAGCGGGAACCTTTGGAATGAGCAGTTCTTC | CASSLMTSGNLWNEQFF
NA | TRBJ2-2 | TRBV2 | many | TGTGCCAGTGGGGGGACTGTGAACACCGGGGAGCTGTTTTTT | CASGGTVNTGELFF
NA | TRBJ2-1 | TRBV12-3/TRBV12-4 | many | TGTGCCAGCGTGAGGTGGGGGTACAATGAGCAGTTCTTC | CASVRWGYNEQFF
NA | TRBJ1-5 | TRBV5-5 | NA | TGTGCCAGCAGCTTACAGTACAATCAGCCCCAGCATTTT | CASSLQYNQPQHF
TRBD1 | TRBJ2-6 | TRBV20-1 | NA | TGCAGTGCTAGAGATCGTAACAGGGGAACTGGGGCCAACGTCCTGACTTTC | CSARDRNRGTGANVLTF
NA | TRBJ2-7 | TRBV14 | NA | TGTGCCAGCAGCCATGCGGGTTACTACGAGCAGTACTTC | CASSHAGYYEQYF
TRBD2 | TRBJ2-1 | TRBV2 | many | TGTGCCAGCAGTGAAGCGCTCGGGGCTGCTAGCGGGGAGCAGTTCTTC | CASSEALGAASGEQFF
NA | TRBJ1-2 | TRBV9 | few | TGTGCCAGCAGCGCTGGTACCATCTATGGCTACACCTTC | CASSAGTIYGYTF
TRBD2 | TRBJ2-7 | TRBV6-9 | NA | TGTGCCAGCAGTTATTTAGCGGGGGAGCAGTACTTC | CASSYLAGEQYF
NA | TRBJ2-3 | TRBV12-3/TRBV12-4 | NA | TGTGCCAGCAGTGGTGGCGCTAGCACAGATACGCAGTATTTT | CASSGGASTDTQYF
NA | TRBJ1-4 | TRBV6-1 | few | TGTGCCAGCAGCCGGGAACTCACGGGTGAAAAACTGTTTTTT | CASSRELTGEKLFF
NA | TRBJ2-2 | TRBV28 | many | TGTGCCAGCAGCAGACCCGGGGAGCTGTTTTTT | CASSRPGELFF
TRBD2 | TRBJ2-1 | TRBV11-2 | NA | TGTGCCAGCAGCCGACTCGGGGGGGTTGAGCAGTTCTTC | CASSRLGGVEQFF
NA | TRBJ2-6 | TRBV10-1 | many | TGCGCCAGCAGTGACCCTGGGGCCAACGTCCTGACTTTC | CASSDPGANVLTF
NA | TRBJ2-7 | TRBV29-1 | NA | TGCAGCGCCCTACCCGACAGGACCCCCTACGAGCAGTACTTC | CSALPDRTPYEQYF
TRBD1 | TRBJ1-1 | TRBV19 | few | TGTGCCAGTACCTCGGACAGGTTAAACACTGAAGCTTTCTTT | CASTSDRLNTEAFF
NA | TRBJ2-3 | TRBV4-1 | many | TGCGCCAGCAGCATCGGACCGCCCGGCACAGATACGCAGTATTTT | CASSIGPPGTDTQYF
NA | TRBJ2-2 | TRBV12-3/TRBV12-4 | NA | TGTGCCATATGGACCGGGGAGCTGCTTTTT | CAIWTGELLF
NA | TRBJ2-7 | TRBV27 | few | TGTGCCAGCAGTTTACGGCAGGGTGACCCCTACGAGCAGTACTTC | CASSLRQGDPYEQYF
TRBD1 | TRBJ2-1 | TRBV18 | NA | TGTGCCAGCTCACCTCGGGACAGGGGCAATGAGCAGTTCTTC | CASSPRDRGNEQFF
TRBD1 | TRBJ1-2 | TRBV2 | many | TGTGCCAGCAGTGAAAGTAAGGGGGCGCCCCGTGGCTACACCTTC | CASSESKGAPRGYTF